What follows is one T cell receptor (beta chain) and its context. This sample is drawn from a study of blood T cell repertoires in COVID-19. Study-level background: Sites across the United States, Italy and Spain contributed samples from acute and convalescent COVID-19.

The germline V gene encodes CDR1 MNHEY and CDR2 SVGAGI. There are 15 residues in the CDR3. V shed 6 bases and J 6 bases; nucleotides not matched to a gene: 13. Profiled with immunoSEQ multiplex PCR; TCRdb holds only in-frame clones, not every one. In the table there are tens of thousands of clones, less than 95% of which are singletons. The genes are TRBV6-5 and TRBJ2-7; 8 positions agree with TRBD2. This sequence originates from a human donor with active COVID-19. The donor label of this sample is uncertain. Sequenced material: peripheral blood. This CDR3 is CASRNGGAQESEQYF. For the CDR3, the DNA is TGTGCCAGCAGAAACGGGGGGGCGCAAGAGAGCGAGCAGTACTTC.